This is a list of T cell receptor beta chains from one sample in a study of cytomegalovirus exposure and HLA in healthy donors. Here immunoSEQ multiplex PCR was the method, and the copy in TCRdb shows in-frame clones only, minus some. Here the sample spans more than 100,000 clones, over 70% being singletons. The specimen was PBMCs. All receptors derive from a woman under 30 in good health and CMV-seronegative. CDR3s include the opening cysteine and the closing phenylalanine or tryptophan. The D gene is left open where the match is weak. Clone size appears in some rows only: once, few, many, or a class for an expanded clone.

size,D,J,V,CDR3,DNA
NA,TRBD1,TRBJ1-4,TRBV30,CAWAGQANEKLFF,TGTGCCTGGGCCGGACAGGCAAATGAAAAACTGTTTTTT
NA,TRBD1,TRBJ2-3,TRBV29-1,CSVSDRVGTDTQYF,TGCAGCGTGTCAGACAGGGTAGGCACAGATACGCAGTATTTT
NA,TRBD2,TRBJ2-1,TRBV7-2,CASSTPSGSHEQFF,TGTGCCAGCAGCACCCCTAGCGGGAGTCATGAGCAGTTCTTC
few,NA,TRBJ1-1,TRBV5-4,CASSFNGGETEAFF,TGTGCCAGCAGCTTTAATGGAGGGGAAACTGAAGCTTTCTTT
NA,NA,TRBJ2-1,TRBV6-5,CASGGIYNEQFF,TGTGCCAGCGGAGGGATATACAATGAGCAGTTCTTC
NA,TRBD1,TRBJ2-6,TRBV27,CASSPRRGTAGANVLTF,TGTGCCAGCAGTCCAAGAAGGGGGACAGCTGGGGCCAACGTCCTGACTTTC
few,TRBD1,TRBJ2-5,TRBV5-1,CASSLRRAGGGEETQYF,TGCGCCAGCAGCTTGAGGAGGGCAGGGGGCGGGGAAGAGACCCAGTACTTC
once,TRBD1,TRBJ1-4,TRBV6-6,CASSLTGAETNEKLFF,TGTGCCAGCAGCTTAACAGGGGCCGAGACTAATGAAAAACTGTTTTTT
few,NA,TRBJ1-1,TRBV5-1,CASSLGSSAEAFF,TGCGCCAGCAGCTTGGGGTCGAGCGCTGAAGCTTTCTTT
NA,NA,TRBJ2-5,TRBV7-9,CASTPRLELQETQYF,TGTGCCAGCACCCCGAGGTTGGAACTGCAAGAGACCCAGTACTTC
NA,TRBD1,TRBJ2-5,TRBV4-1,CASSQRDRQETQYF,TGCGCCAGCAGCCAAAGGGACAGACAAGAGACCCAGTACTTC
NA,NA,TRBJ1-1,TRBV30,CACSKGTTNTEAFF,TGTGCCTGCTCAAAGGGGACAACGAACACTGAAGCTTTCTTT
NA,NA,TRBJ1-2,TRBV5-1,CASSLDPAGEGYGYTF,TGCGCCAGCAGCTTGGATCCGGCAGGGGAGGGATATGGCTACACCTTC
NA,NA,TRBJ2-7,TRBV2,CASSRAQAYEQYF,TGTGCCAGCAGTCGGGCACAGGCCTACGAGCAGTACTTC
NA,NA,TRBJ1-2,TRBV29-1,CSVGEGSYGYTF,TGCAGCGTTGGGGAGGGGAGCTATGGCTACACCTTC
few,TRBD2,TRBJ2-1,TRBV12-5,CASGSPRGRSDEQFF,TGTGCTAGTGGATCACCCCGCGGGAGATCCGATGAGCAGTTCTTC
few,NA,TRBJ1-2,TRBV6-5,CASSSSLFDGYTF,TGTGCCAGCAGTTCCTCCTTATTCGATGGCTACACCTTC
NA,NA,TRBJ2-3,TRBV5-1,CASSSSGHLTDTQYF,TGCGCCAGCAGCTCCTCGGGACATTTAACAGATACGCAGTATTTT
NA,TRBD1,TRBJ1-2,TRBV7-9,CASSHPTGDYGYTF,TGTGCCAGCAGCCATCCTACAGGGGACTATGGCTACACCTTC
few,TRBD2,TRBJ2-7,TRBV19,CASSISSGRSYEQYF,TGTGCCAGTAGTATATCCAGCGGGAGATCCTACGAGCAGTACTTC
NA,TRBD1,TRBJ2-1,TRBV7-9,CASSFSPGTGTGNEQFF,TGTGCCAGCAGTTTTTCCCCCGGGACAGGAACGGGTAATGAGCAGTTCTTC
NA,NA,TRBJ2-5,TRBV9,CASSVGGIQETQYF,TGTGCCAGCAGCGTAGGCGGGATTCAAGAGACCCAGTACTTC
NA,NA,TRBJ1-1,TRBV6-5,CASSPGNTEAFF,TGTGCCAGCAGTCCCGGGAACACTGAAGCTTTCTTT
NA,TRBD1,TRBJ1-2,TRBV5-4,CASSGGQGVNGYTF,TGTGCCAGCAGCGGGGGACAGGGAGTGAATGGCTACACCTTC
NA,TRBD2,TRBJ2-3,TRBV27,CASSLWGREGMGTDTQYF,TGTGCCAGCAGTTTGTGGGGCCGGGAGGGAATGGGTACAGATACGCAGTATTTT
once,TRBD2,TRBJ2-1,TRBV7-2,CASSLPGGDNEQFF,TGTGCCAGCAGCTTACCGGGAGGAGACAATGAGCAGTTCTTC
NA,NA,TRBJ1-1,TRBV29-1,CSAGSESEAFF,TGCAGCGCGGGGAGCGAGTCTGAAGCTTTCTTT
NA,NA,TRBJ1-1,TRBV27,CASSLAGNTEAFF,TGTGCCAGCAGTTTAGCGGGGAACACTGAAGCTTTCTTT
once,NA,TRBJ2-1,TRBV7-9,CASSLGGPFSEQFF,TGTGCCAGCAGCTTAGGGGGGCCTTTCAGTGAGCAGTTCTTC
NA,NA,TRBJ2-3,TRBV30,CAWDLADTQYF,TGTGCCTGGGATCTAGCAGATACGCAGTATTTT
NA,NA,TRBJ2-3,TRBV6-5,CASSTDSIGTDTQYF,TGTGCCAGCAGTACGGACAGTATTGGAACAGATACGCAGTATTTT
NA,NA,TRBJ1-5,TRBV4-2,CARDSHRNQPQHF,TGTGCCAGGGATTCACACAGGAATCAGCCCCAGCATTTT
NA,NA,TRBJ1-5,TRBV5-1,CASSLDARNQPQHF,TGCGCCAGCAGCTTGGATGCCAGAAATCAGCCCCAGCATTTT
NA,TRBD2,TRBJ2-4,TRBV5-4,CASSSGLAGNIQYF,TGTGCCAGCAGCTCTGGACTAGCGGGAAACATTCAGTACTTC
once,TRBD2,TRBJ2-7,TRBV10-3,CAISSLDTGRTSGSYEQYF,TGTGCCATCAGCTCCCTCGACACGGGGCGGACTAGCGGTTCCTACGAGCAGTACTTC
few,NA,TRBJ1-1,TRBV5-1,CASSLRTVFTEAFF,TGCGCCAGCAGCTTAAGGACAGTCTTCACTGAAGCTTTCTTT
NA,TRBD2,TRBJ2-3,TRBV30,CAWTTSGSLGDTQYF,TGTGCCTGGACTACTAGCGGGAGTCTCGGAGATACGCAGTATTTT
NA,NA,TRBJ2-1,TRBV9,CASSVEQDNEQFF,TGTGCCAGCAGCGTAGAACAGGACAATGAGCAGTTCTTC
NA,NA,TRBJ1-1,TRBV5-1,CASSLRRDRGTEAFF,TGCGCCAGCAGCTTACGCCGGGATCGGGGCACTGAAGCTTTCTTT
few,NA,TRBJ2-1,TRBV7-9,CASSSYDWDEQFF,TGTGCCAGCAGCTCCTACGACTGGGATGAGCAGTTCTTC
few,TRBD2,TRBJ2-1,TRBV14,CASSQALAGEQFF,TGTGCCAGCAGCCAAGCCCTAGCGGGTGAGCAGTTCTTC
few,TRBD2,TRBJ2-5,TRBV7-2,CASSSLLAGPWETQYF,TGTGCCAGCAGCTCCTTACTAGCGGGGCCCTGGGAGACCCAGTACTTC